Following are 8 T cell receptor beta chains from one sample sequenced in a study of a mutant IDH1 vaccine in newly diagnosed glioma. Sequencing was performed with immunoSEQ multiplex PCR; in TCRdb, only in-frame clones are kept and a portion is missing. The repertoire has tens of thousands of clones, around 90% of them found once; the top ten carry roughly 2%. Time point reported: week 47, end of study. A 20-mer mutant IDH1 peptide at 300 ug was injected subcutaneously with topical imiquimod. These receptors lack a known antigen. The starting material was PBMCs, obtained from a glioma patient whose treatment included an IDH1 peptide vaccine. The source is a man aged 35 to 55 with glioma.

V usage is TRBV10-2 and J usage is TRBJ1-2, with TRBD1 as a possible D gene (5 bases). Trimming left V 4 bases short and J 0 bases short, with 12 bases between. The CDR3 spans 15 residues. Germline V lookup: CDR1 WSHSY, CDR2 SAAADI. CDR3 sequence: CASSVGAEANYGYTF. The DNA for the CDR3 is TGCGCCAGCAGTGTAGGGGCAGAAGCTAACTATGGCTACACCTTC.

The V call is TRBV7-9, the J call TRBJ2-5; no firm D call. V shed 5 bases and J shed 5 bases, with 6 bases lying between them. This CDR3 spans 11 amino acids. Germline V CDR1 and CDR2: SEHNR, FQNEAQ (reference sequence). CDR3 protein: CASSIDETQYF. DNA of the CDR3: TGTGCCAGCAGCATAGACGAGACCCAGTACTTC. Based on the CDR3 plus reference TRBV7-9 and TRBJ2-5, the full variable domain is DTGVSQNPRHKITKRGQNVTFRCDPISEHNRLYWYRQTLGQGPEFLTYFQNEAQLEKSRLLSDRFSAERPKGSFSTLEIQRTEQGDSAMYLCASSIDETQYFGPGTRLLVL.

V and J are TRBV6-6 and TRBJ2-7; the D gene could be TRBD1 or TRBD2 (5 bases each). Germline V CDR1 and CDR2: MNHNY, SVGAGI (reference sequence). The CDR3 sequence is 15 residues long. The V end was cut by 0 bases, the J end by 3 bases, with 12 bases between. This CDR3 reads CASSYSSGTGYEQYF. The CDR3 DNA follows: TGTGCCAGCAGTTACTCGTCTGGGACGGGCTACGAGCAGTACTTC.

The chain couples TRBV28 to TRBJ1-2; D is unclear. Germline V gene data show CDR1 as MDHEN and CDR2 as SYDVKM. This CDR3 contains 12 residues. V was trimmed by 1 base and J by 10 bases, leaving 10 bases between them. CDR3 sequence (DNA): TGTGCCAGCAGTTTATACCAGGAGCTCTACACCTTC. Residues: CASSLYQELYTF.

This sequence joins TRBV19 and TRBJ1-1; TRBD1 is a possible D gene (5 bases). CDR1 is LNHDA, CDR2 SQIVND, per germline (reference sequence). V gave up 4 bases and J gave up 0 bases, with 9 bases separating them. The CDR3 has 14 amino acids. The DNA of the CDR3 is TGTGCCAGTAGTAGTGGGGGATTGAACACTGAAGCTTTCTTT. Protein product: CASSSGGLNTEAFF.

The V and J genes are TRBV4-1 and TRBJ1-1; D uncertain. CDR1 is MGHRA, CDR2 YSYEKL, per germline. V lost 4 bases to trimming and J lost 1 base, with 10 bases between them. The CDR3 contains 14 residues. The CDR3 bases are TGCGCCAGCAGCCGCACCATATGGAACACTGAAGCTTTCTTT. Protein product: CASSRTIWNTEAFF.

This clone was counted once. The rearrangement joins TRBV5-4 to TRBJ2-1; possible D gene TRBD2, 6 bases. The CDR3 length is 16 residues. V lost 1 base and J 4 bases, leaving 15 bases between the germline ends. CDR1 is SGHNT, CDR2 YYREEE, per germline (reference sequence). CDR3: CASSLTGQGLYNEQFF. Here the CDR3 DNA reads TGTGCCAGCAGCTTGACCGGCCAGGGACTGTACAATGAGCAGTTCTTC.

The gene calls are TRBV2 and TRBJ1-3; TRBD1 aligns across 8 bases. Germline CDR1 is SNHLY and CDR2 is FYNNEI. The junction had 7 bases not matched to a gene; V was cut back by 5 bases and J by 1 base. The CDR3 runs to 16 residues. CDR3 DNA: TGTGCCAGCAGTTTCAACCAGGGGGCATCTGGAAACACCATATATTTT. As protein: CASSFNQGASGNTIYF. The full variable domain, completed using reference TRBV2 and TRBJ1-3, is EPEVTQTPSHQVTQMGQEVILRCVPISNHLYFYWYRQILGQKVEFLVSFYNNEISEKSEIFDDQFSVERPDGSNFTLKIRSTKLEDSAMYFCASSFNQGASGNTIYFGEGSWLTVV.